The source of this T cell receptor beta chain is a study of T cell responses to AZD1222 COVID-19 vaccine listed by TCRdb under 2021. A note on the overall study: Because spike-specific TCR depth and breadth did not differ between the two schedules, AZD1222 recipients who got a second dose at roughly 4 weeks were pooled with those who got a second dose at roughly 12 weeks. A total of approximately 250 trial participants underwent TCR sequencing, of whom about 210 had received two doses of AZD1222 and some 26 had received two doses of the MenACWY control vaccine. Trial participants were enrolled by age into 18-55, 56-69 and 70-plus year subgroups, with about 150, 28 and 57 TCR-sequenced participants respectively.

The research as a whole found: Because no day 14 peak-response samples were available, repertoires were characterized only after the peak T cell response. After two AZD1222 doses, both the breadth and the depth of spike-specific TCRs were significantly higher than at day 0 and than in MenACWY recipients. CD4 TCRs associated with the vaccine covered the entire spike protein, and the dominant responses were in regions 160-218 and 743-854. Participants were mostly white British, with more females than males. The authors suggested clonal diversity may have been underestimated. Reportedly, almost half of the unique spike-specific TCRs recognized epitopes lying outside the regions that are mutated in the B.1.351 and B.1.1.7 variants. In the small 56-69-year group, the increase in depth fell short of significance, most likely because of low power. Conclusions about previously exposed vaccinees are limited because only five to seven AZD1222 recipients were SARS-CoV-2 seropositive at baseline.

With regard to this clone: No antigen is known for it. No clone much larger than this one lies a single base away; base qualities are absent.

The CDR3 regions of human TCRbeta chains were analyzed by immunosequencing. On the study's bioinformatics: Repertoire TCRs were checked for matches against a reference library of SARS-CoV-2-specific TCRs that had been generated using the MIRA antigen-specificity platform. Breadth was defined as the fraction of unique TCRs that were SARS-CoV-2-associated, and depth was defined as the fraction of total T cells that were SARS-CoV-2-associated. Each spike-specific TCR was assigned to its reactive spike region and to a CD4 or CD8 class using the MIRA data. Log10-transformed breadth and depth values were compared by one-way ANOVA with Sidak's multiple comparisons tests. Held by TCRdb, this immuneACCESS table contains in-frame sequences only and omits some clones. Under half of the omission traces to an unresolved V gene where checked; the cause of the rest is unknown. V, J and clone size are those of that table, while D and trimming were read from the DNA. Across this sample there are about 150,000 clones, with roughly 90% seen only once. 3% to 3.5% of the sample lies in the top ten.

This specimen's time point label, per the study, means: baseline before first vaccination. The vaccinee samples were drawn from two UK trials, COV001 and COV002, one of which was a single-blind randomized controlled phase 2/3 trial testing AZD1222 (ChAdOx1 nCoV-19) in healthy adults. For TCRbeta chain sequencing, PBMC samples from trial participants were taken at day 0 and at day 28 after the second dose. Reading from cysteine to phenylalanine, the CDR3 counts 12 amino acids. Only the CDR3 region is kept as DNA, spanning 36 bases read in frame from base 1. The V and J ends are trimmed by 1 base and 4 bases, leaving 5 bases between them. Per the germline V gene (reference sequence), LGHDT is the CDR1 and YNNKEL is the CDR2.

The rearrangement joined TRBV3-1 (or the pseudogene TRBV3-2) to TRBJ2-7; a confident D gene designation cannot be given. The receptor was isolated from an adult in good health. The sample here was peripheral blood, taken on day 0 of AZD1222 vaccination. CDR3 reads: CASSQGRYEQYF. The DNA sequence is TGTGCCAGCAGCCAAGGCCGTTACGAGCAGTACTTC.